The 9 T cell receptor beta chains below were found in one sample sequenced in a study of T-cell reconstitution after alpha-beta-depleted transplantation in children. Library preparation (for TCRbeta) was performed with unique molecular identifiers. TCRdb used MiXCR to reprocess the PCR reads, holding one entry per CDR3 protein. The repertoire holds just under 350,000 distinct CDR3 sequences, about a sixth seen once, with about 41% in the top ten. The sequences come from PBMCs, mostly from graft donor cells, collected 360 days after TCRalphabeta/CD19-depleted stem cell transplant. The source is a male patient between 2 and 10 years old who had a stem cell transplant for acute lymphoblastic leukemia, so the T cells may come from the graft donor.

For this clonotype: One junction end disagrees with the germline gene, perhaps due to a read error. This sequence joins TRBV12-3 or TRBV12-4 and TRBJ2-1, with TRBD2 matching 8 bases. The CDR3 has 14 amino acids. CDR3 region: CASSIAGPYNEQFF. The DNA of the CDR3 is TGTGCCAGCAGTATAGCGGGACCCTACAATGAGCAGTTCTTC.

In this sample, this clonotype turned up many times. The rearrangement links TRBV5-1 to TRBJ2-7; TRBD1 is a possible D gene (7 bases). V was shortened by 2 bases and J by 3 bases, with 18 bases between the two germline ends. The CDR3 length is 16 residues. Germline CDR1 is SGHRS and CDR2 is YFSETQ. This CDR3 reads CASSLIGGGADYEQYF. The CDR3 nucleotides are TGCGCCAGCAGCTTAATCGGAGGGGGCGCCGACTACGAGCAGTACTTC.

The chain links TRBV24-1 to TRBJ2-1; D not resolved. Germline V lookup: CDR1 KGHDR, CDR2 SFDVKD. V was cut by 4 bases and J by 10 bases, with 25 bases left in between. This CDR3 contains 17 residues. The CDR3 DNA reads TGTGCCACCAGTGACTACCGAGGTAGAGGCCAGGAATTGGAGCAGTTCTTC. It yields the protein CATSDYRGRGQELEQFF.

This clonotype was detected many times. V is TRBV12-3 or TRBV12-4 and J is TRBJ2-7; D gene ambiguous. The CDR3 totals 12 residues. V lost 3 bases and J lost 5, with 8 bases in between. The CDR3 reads CASSFSRDEQYF. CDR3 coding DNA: TGTGCCAGCAGTTTCAGTAGGGACGAGCAGTACTTC.

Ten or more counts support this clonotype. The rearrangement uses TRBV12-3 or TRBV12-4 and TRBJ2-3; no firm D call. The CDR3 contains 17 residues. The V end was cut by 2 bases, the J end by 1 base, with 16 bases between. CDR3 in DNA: TGTGCCAGCAGTTTAAGGGTCAGGTGGTTGGGCACAGATACGCAGTATTTT. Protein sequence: CASSLRVRWLGTDTQYF.

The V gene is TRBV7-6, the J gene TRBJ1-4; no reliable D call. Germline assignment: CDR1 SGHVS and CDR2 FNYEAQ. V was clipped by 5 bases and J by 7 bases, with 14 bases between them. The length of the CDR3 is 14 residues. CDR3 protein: CASSPSSGVEKLFF. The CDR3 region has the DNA TGTGCCAGCAGCCCCTCTTCCGGGGTTGAAAAACTGTTTTTT. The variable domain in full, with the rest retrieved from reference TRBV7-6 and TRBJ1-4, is GAGVSQSPRYKVTKRGQDVALRCDPISGHVSLYWYRQALGQGPEFLTYFNYEAQQDKSGLPNDRFSAERPEGSISTLTIQRTEQRDSAMYRCASSPSSGVEKLFFGSGTQLSVL.

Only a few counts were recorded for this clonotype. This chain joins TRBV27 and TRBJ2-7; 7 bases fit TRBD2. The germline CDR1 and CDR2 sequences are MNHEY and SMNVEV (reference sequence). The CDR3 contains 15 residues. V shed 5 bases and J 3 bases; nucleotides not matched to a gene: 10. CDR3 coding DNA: TGTGCCAGCAGTGGAGGGACTATTGGGGTCTACGAGCAGTACTTC. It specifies CASSGGTIGVYEQYF.

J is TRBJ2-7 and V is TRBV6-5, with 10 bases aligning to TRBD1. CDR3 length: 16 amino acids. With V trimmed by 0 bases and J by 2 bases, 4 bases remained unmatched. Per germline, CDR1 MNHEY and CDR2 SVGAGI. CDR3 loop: CASSYSTGGPAYEQYF. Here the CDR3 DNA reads TGTGCCAGCAGTTACTCGACAGGGGGCCCCGCCTACGAGCAGTACTTC.

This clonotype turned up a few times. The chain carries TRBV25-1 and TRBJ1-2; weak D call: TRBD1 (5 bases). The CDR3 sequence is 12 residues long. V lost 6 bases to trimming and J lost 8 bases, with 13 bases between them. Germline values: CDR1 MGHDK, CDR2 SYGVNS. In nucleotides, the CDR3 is TGTGCCAGCAGGGATGAGGGGCGCGGCTACACCTTC. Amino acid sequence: CASRDEGRGYTF.